The 11 T cell receptor beta chains below all came from one sample that was sequenced in a study of OX40 agonist ivuxolimab in advanced cancers. Library prep was done by the immunoSEQ multiplex PCR assay. TCRdb holds this immuneACCESS table with in-frame rearrangements only. Some clones are missing; in checked studies, unresolved V genes explain under half, and the rest has no known cause. In this sample the table shows 60,000 to 100,000 clones, less than 95% of which occur a single time. 11% of the sample rests with the top ten. The specimen was CD4+ or CD8+ T cells sorted from blood, collected in a trial of the OX40 agonist ivuxolimab. The receptors stem from an adult with an advanced solid tumor such as melanoma, head and neck, liver or kidney cancer.

V is TRBV19 and J is TRBJ1-4; 8 bases are a match to TRBD1. The CDR3 consists of 16 residues. Germline lookup yields CDR1 LNHDA and CDR2 SQIVND (reference sequence). V was pared by 6 bases and J by 8 bases, with 14 bases of the junction left unmatched. The CDR3 here is CASRSLRTGIEEKLFF. CDR3 in DNA: TGTGCCAGTAGATCACTCAGGACAGGGATAGAGGAAAAACTGTTTTTT.

V usage is TRBV7-9 and J usage is TRBJ2-5, with 7 bases identical to TRBD2. This CDR3 is built from 16 residues. Germline-derived CDR1 and CDR2 are SEHNR and FQNEAQ (reference sequence). The ends lost 4 bases at V and 0 bases at J; junction bases unmatched: 8. The CDR3 nucleotides read TGTGCCAGCAGCTCAAGTCCCGGGGGGTACCAAGAGACCCAGTACTTC. It encodes CASSSSPGGYQETQYF.

In DNA form, the CDR3 reads TGTGCCAGCAGCGAGAGGGGGCCGAGCTATGGCTACACCTTC. This codes for CASSERGPSYGYTF. The chain is built from TRBV13 and TRBJ1-2; 7 bases are a match to TRBD1. In germline, CDR1 is PRHDT, CDR2 FYEKMQ (reference sequence). The CDR3 is 14 amino acids. Germline trimming cut 5 bases from V and 4 bases from J; bases unmatched to any gene: 7. Combining the CDR3 with reference TRBV13 and TRBJ1-2 gives the whole variable domain AAGVIQSPRHLIKEKRETATLKCYPIPRHDTVYWYQQGPGQDPQFLISFYEKMQSDKGSIPDRFSAQQFSDYHSELNMSSLELGDSALYFCASSERGPSYGYTFGSGTRLTVV.

This chain connects TRBV5-4 to TRBJ2-1; D is unresolved. V lost 2 bases, J lost 6 bases, and 6 bases lay in between. Germline values: CDR1 SGHNT, CDR2 YYREEE (reference sequence). This CDR3 has 12 residues. The CDR3 nucleotides read TGTGCCAGCAGCTTCCTGATCAATGAGCAGTTCTTC. Translated, it gives CASSFLINEQFF.

This chain links TRBV5-5 with TRBJ1-1; possibly TRBD1 for D (5 bases). CDR3 length: 14 residues. Germline V gene lookup returns CDR1 SGHKS and CDR2 YYEKEE (reference sequence). V was cut by 4 bases and J by 0 bases, with 10 bases left in between. CDR3 sequence: CASSHDSMNTEAFF. As DNA, the CDR3 is TGTGCCAGCAGCCATGACAGCATGAACACTGAAGCTTTCTTT.

The CDR3 region has the DNA TGTGCCAGCAGTTACGTACCCGGGGCCTCCACTGAAGCTTTCTTT. Translating gives CASSYVPGASTEAFF. V is TRBV6-5 and J is TRBJ1-1; D is perhaps TRBD1 (5 bases). Deletions cut 2 bases from V and 4 bases from J, with 14 bases between. This CDR3 has 15 residues. Germline assignment: CDR1 MNHEY and CDR2 SVGAGI.

The chain combines TRBV2 with TRBJ2-5; a possible D gene is TRBD2 (5 bases). V lost 8 bases to trimming and J lost 1 base, with 17 bases between them. Germline-derived CDR1 and CDR2 are SNHLY and FYNNEI. The CDR3 totals 15 residues. The DNA for the CDR3 is TGTGCCAGCGGAGGATTACTTTCTTCCCAAGAGACCCAGTACTTC. It yields the protein CASGGLLSSQETQYF.

CDR3 amino acids: CASGLVGLYEQYF. Written as DNA, the CDR3 is TGTGCTAGTGGTTTAGTGGGTCTCTACGAGCAGTACTTC. The rearrangement links TRBV12-5 to TRBJ2-7, with no clear D. Trimming shortened V by 3 bases and J by 3 bases, and 9 bases separated the two germline ends. Per the germline V gene, CDR1 is LGHNT and CDR2 is FRNRAP. The CDR3 runs 13 residues.

The rearrangement links TRBV25-1 to TRBJ2-5; tentatively, D is TRBD1 (6 bases). The CDR3 runs to 15 residues. Germline-derived CDR1 and CDR2 are MGHDK and SYGVNS. The ends were cut back, 6 bases at V and 0 bases at J, with 14 bases in the middle. The CDR3 sequence is CASSTGTLYQETQYF. CDR3 DNA sequence: TGTGCCAGCAGCACCGGGACATTGTACCAAGAGACCCAGTACTTC.

V and J are TRBV7-2 and TRBJ2-1; D remains unclear. The CDR3 length is 10 residues. Trimming removed 3 bases from V and 15 bases from J, with 9 bases in between. Germline assignment: CDR1 SGHTA and CDR2 FQGNSA. CDR3 sequence (DNA): TGTGCCAGCAGCTTCCCCTTATGGTTCTTC. Translated, it gives CASSFPLWFF.

The rearrangement joins TRBV7-6 to TRBJ1-1, with 11 bases matching TRBD1. This CDR3 contains 16 residues. Germline V lookup: CDR1 SGHVS, CDR2 FNYEAQ. The J segment lost 0 bases and the V segment lost 4 bases, leaving 4 bases of the junction unmatched. CDR3 sequence reads: CASSWDRGMVNTEAFF. The CDR3 nucleotides are TGTGCCAGCAGCTGGGACAGGGGGATGGTGAACACTGAAGCTTTCTTT.